The 18 T cell receptor beta chains reported below all come from one sample, sequenced in a study of response to subunit inactivated influenza vaccine. TCRdb re-derived calls from the RT-PCR reads in MiXCR, one entry per CDR3 protein. Of 650,000 or so distinct CDR3 sequences detected, 11% to 15% appear once; the ten largest clones hold 7.5% to 8%. Sequencing was performed on PBMCs from blood, taken less than 15 days before vaccination. The receptors shown here come from a man between 50 and 59 years old who received an inactivated influenza vaccine.

Only a few counts were recorded for this clonotype. The chain joins TRBV10-3 to TRBJ2-1; tentative D call: TRBD1 (6 bases). Trimming shortened V by 6 bases and J by 8 bases, and 8 bases separated the two germline ends. CDR1 and CDR2 from the germline V gene are ENHRY and SYGVKD. CDR3 length equals 11 residues. This chain's CDR3 is CAIRSGDEQFF. The DNA for the CDR3 is TGTGCCATCAGGTCAGGGGATGAGCAGTTCTTC.

This chain uses TRBV15 with TRBJ2-1, with TRBD2 matching over 12 bases. The V segment lost 1 base and the J segment 7 bases; nucleotides outside the gene matches: 5. Germline values: CDR1 LNHNV, CDR2 YYDKDF (reference sequence). This CDR3 has 16 residues. CDR3 sequence reads: CATSRVPTSGRNEQFF. For the CDR3, the DNA is TGTGCCACCAGCAGAGTGCCAACTAGCGGGAGGAATGAGCAGTTCTTC.

V usage is TRBV5-6 and J usage is TRBJ2-5; either TRBD1 or TRBD2 may fit D (6 bases each). Germline V gene lookup returns CDR1 SGHDT and CDR2 YYEEEE. The CDR3 extends over 15 amino acids. V dropped 0 bases and J dropped 5 bases, with 14 bases sitting between them. CDR3 residues: CASSLDRGTWETQYF. For the CDR3, the DNA is TGTGCCAGCAGCTTGGACCGGGGGACATGGGAGACCCAGTACTTC.

This clonotype showed up just a few times. This chain links TRBV2 with TRBJ1-4; D may be TRBD1 (6 bases). Germline lookup yields CDR1 SNHLY and CDR2 FYNNEI. The V end lost 6 bases, the J end lost 5 bases, and 13 bases lay between the germline ends. This CDR3 contains 14 residues. Here the CDR3 reads CASRVDRRNEKLFF. The CDR3 region has the DNA TGTGCCAGCAGAGTTGACAGGAGAAATGAAAAACTGTTTTTT. The variable domain in full, with the rest retrieved from reference TRBV2 and TRBJ1-4, is EPEVTQTPSHQVTQMGQEVILRCVPISNHLYFYWYRQILGQKVEFLVSFYNNEISEKSEIFDDQFSVERPDGSNFTLKIRSTKLEDSAMYFCASRVDRRNEKLFFGSGTQLSVL.

V and J are TRBV12-3 or TRBV12-4 and TRBJ2-5; no clear D gene. The V gene lost 7 bases and the J gene lost 4 bases, with 19 bases spanning the gap. The CDR3 loop spans 15 amino acids. The CDR3 protein is CASIGDLVLGETQYF. The CDR3 DNA is TGTGCCAGCATTGGAGACCTGGTCCTCGGAGAGACCCAGTACTTC.

The sample holds one count of this clonotype. The rearrangement uses TRBV7-8 and TRBJ2-6, with D possibly being TRBD1 (6 bases). The germline V gene has CDR1 SGHVS and CDR2 FQNEAQ. Trimming took 7 bases from V and 4 from J, leaving 14 bases between them. The CDR3 covers 15 residues. CDR3: CASNLVGAGANVLTF. In DNA form, the CDR3 reads TGTGCCAGCAACCTCGTGGGGGCCGGGGCCAACGTCCTGACTTTC.

The sample holds many counts of this clonotype. The CDR3 protein is CASSLEGYTDTQYF. DNA for the CDR3: TGCGCCAGCAGCCTAGAGGGCTACACAGATACGCAGTATTTT. This chain uses TRBV5-1 with TRBJ2-3; D is perhaps TRBD2 (5 bases). The ends were cut back, 4 bases at V and 2 bases at J, with 11 bases in the middle. The germline V gene has CDR1 SGHRS and CDR2 YFSETQ. The CDR3 extends over 14 amino acids. The variable domain in full, completed from reference TRBV5-1 and TRBJ2-3, reads KAGVTQTPRYLIKTRGQQVTLSCSPISGHRSVSWYQQTPGQGLQFLFEYFSETQRNKGNFPGRFSGRQFSNSRSEMNVSTLELGDSALYLCASSLEGYTDTQYFGPGTRLTVL.

Of note for this clonotype: The final CDR3 position lacks the conserved phenylalanine or tryptophan, pointing to a likely read error. The genes are TRBV5-1 and TRBJ1-2, with 9 bases that match TRBD1. This CDR3 spans 15 amino acids. V trimming: 3 bases; J trimming: 1 base; junction bases outside the gene matches: 4. Germline loops: CDR1 SGHRS, CDR2 YFSETQ. The CDR3 DNA sequence: TGCGCCAGCAGCTCGGGACAGGGTAGTAACTATGGCTACACCATC. Translation gives CASSSGQGSNYGYTI.

This clonotype was counted between two and nine times. In nucleotides, the CDR3 is TGTGCCAGCAGCTCCTCATACACTGGCGGGGAGTTCTTC. Translation: CASSSSYTGGEFF. This chain links TRBV7-2 with TRBJ2-1, with TRBD2 as a possible D gene (6 bases). The CDR3 totals 13 residues. CDR1 is SGHTA, CDR2 FQGNSA, per germline. V lost 4 bases to trimming and J lost 14 bases, with 18 bases between them.

This clonotype came up a few times. The rearrangement uses TRBV15 and TRBJ1-5, with 7 bases fitting TRBD1. Germline V gene data show CDR1 as LNHNV and CDR2 as YYDKDF (reference sequence). Trimming at V came to 9 bases and at J to 0 bases, leaving 8 bases not matched to a gene. The length of the CDR3 is 15 residues. The CDR3, as DNA: TGTGCCACAGCTCAGGGGGATTATAGCAATCAGCCCCAGCATTTT. Translated: CATAQGDYSNQPQHF.

The sample holds a few counts of this clonotype. A junction boundary mismatches the germline segment, possibly from a read error. This sequence joins TRBV29-1 and TRBJ2-5, with D perhaps given as TRBD1 or TRBD2 (5 bases each). Per germline, CDR1 SQVTM and CDR2 ANQGSEA. This CDR3 spans 12 amino acids. The CDR3 DNA reads TGCAGCGTCCTCCGGGACCAGGAGACCCAGTACTTC. Amino acids: CSVLRDQETQYF.

Note on this clonotype: A much larger clone lies one base from this, so it may be a read error. This chain uses TRBV12-3 or TRBV12-4 with TRBJ2-3, with 14 bases that match TRBD2. This CDR3 is 17 amino acids long. Unmatched junction bases numbered 10, after V lost 8 bases and J lost 3 bases. The CDR3 spells CASGGLAGGLKTDTQYF. For the CDR3, the DNA is TGTGCCAGCGGAGGACTAGCGGGGGGTTTAAAGACAGATACGCAGTATTTT.

V and J are TRBV12-3 or TRBV12-4 and TRBJ1-6; D possibly corresponds to TRBD1 (5 bases). V lost 7 bases to trimming and J lost 9 bases, with 16 bases between them. This CDR3 spans 14 amino acids. The DNA for the CDR3 is TGTGCCAGCACCTCTGACAGAGCGGGTTCACCCCTCCACTTT. Encoded protein: CASTSDRAGSPLHF.

The rearrangement joins TRBV20-1 to TRBJ2-2; D is possibly TRBD2 (5 bases). V gave up 3 bases and J gave up 1 base, with 6 bases separating them. CDR1 and CDR2 (germline): DFQATT, SNEGSKA (reference sequence). This CDR3 is 13 amino acids long. DNA for the CDR3: TGCAGTGCTAGCGGGGTGAACACCGGGGAGCTGTTTTTT. Protein: CSASGVNTGELFF.

This sequence joins TRBV7-8 and TRBJ2-1; no firm D call. V lost 5 bases to trimming and J lost 3 bases, with 14 bases between them. From germline, CDR1 is SGHVS and CDR2 FQNEAQ. The CDR3 sequence is 15 residues long. CDR3 DNA: TGTGCCAGCAGCCCACCCCTGGTCCTCTACAATGAGCAGTTCTTC. Translated, it gives CASSPPLVLYNEQFF.

A word on this clonotype: A much larger clone lies a single base off, so this may be a read error. CDR3 sequence reads: CAISLAGPQLQETQYF. CDR3 DNA sequence: TGTGCCATCAGCCTAGCGGGGCCACAGCTTCAAGAGACCCAGTACTTC. The rearrangement links TRBV7-2 to TRBJ2-5, with 9 nucleotides matching TRBD2. Germline V gene data show CDR1 as SGHTA and CDR2 as FQGNSA. This CDR3 contains 16 residues.

This clonotype was counted ten times or more. V usage is TRBV5-5 and J usage is TRBJ2-2; 8 bases are a match to TRBD1. The CDR3 is 16 residues long. Germline lookup yields CDR1 SGHKS and CDR2 YYEKEE (reference sequence). The V and J ends lost 6 bases and 5 bases, in that order; junction bases with no gene match: 12. CDR3 bases: TGTGCCAGCAACCGAAATACAGGGGGTTGGACCGGGGAGCTGTTTTTT. Residues: CASNRNTGGWTGELFF.

This clonotype was picked up many times. The V and J genes are TRBV5-1 and TRBJ2-7; 7 bases fit TRBD2. CDR1 and CDR2 from the germline V gene are SGHRS and YFSETQ. There are 16 residues in the CDR3. Losses at the gene ends were 4 bases for V and 5 bases for J; bases not matched to a gene: 15. The CDR3 DNA follows: TGCGCCAGCAGCCCCCGAGGGCGGGAGATTTTCCACGAGCAGTACTTC. Translation gives CASSPRGREIFHEQYF. Full variable domain (remainder filled in from reference TRBV5-1 and TRBJ2-7): KAGVTQTPRYLIKTRGQQVTLSCSPISGHRSVSWYQQTPGQGLQFLFEYFSETQRNKGNFPGRFSGRQFSNSRSEMNVSTLELGDSALYLCASSPRGREIFHEQYFGPGTRLTVT.